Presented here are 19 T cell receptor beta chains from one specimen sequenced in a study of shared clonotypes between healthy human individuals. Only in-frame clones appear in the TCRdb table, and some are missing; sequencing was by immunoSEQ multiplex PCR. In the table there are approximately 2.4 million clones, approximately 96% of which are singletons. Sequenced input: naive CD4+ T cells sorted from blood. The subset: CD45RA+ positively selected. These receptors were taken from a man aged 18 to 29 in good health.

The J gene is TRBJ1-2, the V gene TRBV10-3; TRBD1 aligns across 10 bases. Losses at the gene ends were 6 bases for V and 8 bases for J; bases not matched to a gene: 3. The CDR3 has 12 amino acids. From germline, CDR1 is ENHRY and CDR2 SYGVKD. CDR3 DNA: TGTGCCATCAGGGGGACAGGGGAGGGCTACACCTTC. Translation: CAIRGTGEGYTF.

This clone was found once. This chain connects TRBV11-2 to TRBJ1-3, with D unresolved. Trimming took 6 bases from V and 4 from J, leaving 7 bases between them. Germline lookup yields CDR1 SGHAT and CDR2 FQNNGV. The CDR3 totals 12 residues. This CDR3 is CASRPPGNTIYF. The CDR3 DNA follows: TGTGCCAGCAGACCGCCCGGAAACACCATATATTTT. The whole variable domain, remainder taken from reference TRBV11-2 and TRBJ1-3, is EAGVAQSPRYKIIEKRQSVAFWCNPISGHATLYWYQQILGQGPKLLIQFQNNGVVDDSQLPKDRFSAERLKGVDSTLKIQPAKLEDSAVYLCASRPPGNTIYFGEGSWLTVV.

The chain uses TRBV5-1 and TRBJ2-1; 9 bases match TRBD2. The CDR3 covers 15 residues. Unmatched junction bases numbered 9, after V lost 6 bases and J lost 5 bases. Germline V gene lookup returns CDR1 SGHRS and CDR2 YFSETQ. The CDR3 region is CASNALAGKDNEQFF. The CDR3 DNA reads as TGCGCCAGCAACGCTCTAGCGGGGAAGGACAATGAGCAGTTCTTC.

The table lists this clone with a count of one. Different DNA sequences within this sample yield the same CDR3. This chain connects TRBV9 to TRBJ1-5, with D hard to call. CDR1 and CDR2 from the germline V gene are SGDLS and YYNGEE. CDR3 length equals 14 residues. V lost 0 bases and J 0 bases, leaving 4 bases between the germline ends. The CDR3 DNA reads TGTGCCAGCAGCGTAGGCGATAGCAATCAGCCCCAGCATTTT. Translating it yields CASSVGDSNQPQHF.

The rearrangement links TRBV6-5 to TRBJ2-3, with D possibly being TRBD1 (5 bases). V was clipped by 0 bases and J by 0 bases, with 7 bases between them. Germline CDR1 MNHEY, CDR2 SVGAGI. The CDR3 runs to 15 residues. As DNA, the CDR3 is TGTGCCAGCAGTTACTCACAGGCTAGCACAGATACGCAGTATTTT. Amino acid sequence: CASSYSQASTDTQYF.

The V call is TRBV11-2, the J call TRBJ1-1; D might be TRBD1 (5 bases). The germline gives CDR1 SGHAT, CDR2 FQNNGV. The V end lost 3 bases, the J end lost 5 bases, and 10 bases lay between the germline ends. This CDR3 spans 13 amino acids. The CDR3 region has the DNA TGTGCCAGCAGCTTTTGGGGGTTTACTGAAGCTTTCTTT. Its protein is CASSFWGFTEAFF.

The CDR3 DNA reads as TGTGCCAGCAGAGAGTTGGCGGGAGTCGATACGCAGTATTTT. This sequence encodes CASRELAGVDTQYF. This chain connects TRBV7-9 to TRBJ2-3; the match to TRBD2 covers 7 bases. Germline CDR1 and CDR2: SEHNR and FQNEAQ (reference sequence). This CDR3 has 14 amino acids. Germline trimming cut 6 bases from V and 6 bases from J; bases unmatched to any gene: 9.

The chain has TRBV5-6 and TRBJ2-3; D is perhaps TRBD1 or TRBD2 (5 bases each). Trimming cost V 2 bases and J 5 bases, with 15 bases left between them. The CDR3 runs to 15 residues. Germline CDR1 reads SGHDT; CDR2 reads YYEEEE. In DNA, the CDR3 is TGTGCCAGCAGCTTCTACTCTAGCCAGGGAGATACGCAGTATTTT. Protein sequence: CASSFYSSQGDTQYF.

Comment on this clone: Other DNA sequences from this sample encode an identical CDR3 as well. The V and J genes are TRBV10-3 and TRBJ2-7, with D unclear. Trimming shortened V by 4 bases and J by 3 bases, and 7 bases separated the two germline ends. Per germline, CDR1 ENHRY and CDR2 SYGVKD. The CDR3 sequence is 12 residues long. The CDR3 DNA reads TGTGCCATCAGTGCGGACCTCTACGAGCAGTACTTC. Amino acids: CAISADLYEQYF.

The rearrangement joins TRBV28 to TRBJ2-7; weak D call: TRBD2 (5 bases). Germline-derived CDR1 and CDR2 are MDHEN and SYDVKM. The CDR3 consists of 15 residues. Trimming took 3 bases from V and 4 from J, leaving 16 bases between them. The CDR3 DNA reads TGTGCCAGCAGTTTGGAGGCCCTGGGCAGGTACGAGCAGTACTTC. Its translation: CASSLEALGRYEQYF.

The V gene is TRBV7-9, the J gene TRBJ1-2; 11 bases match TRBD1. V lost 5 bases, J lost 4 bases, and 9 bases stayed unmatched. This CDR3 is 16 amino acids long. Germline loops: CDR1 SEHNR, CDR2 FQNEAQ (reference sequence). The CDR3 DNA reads TGTGCCAGCAGCCTTGGACAGGGGGCAGTTAGCTATGGCTACACCTTC. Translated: CASSLGQGAVSYGYTF.

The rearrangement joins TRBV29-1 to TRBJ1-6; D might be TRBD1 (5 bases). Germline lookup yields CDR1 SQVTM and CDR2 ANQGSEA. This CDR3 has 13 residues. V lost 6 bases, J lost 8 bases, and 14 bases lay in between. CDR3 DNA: TGCAGCGTCCGGACTACAGGTGATTCACCCCTCCACTTT. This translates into CSVRTTGDSPLHF.

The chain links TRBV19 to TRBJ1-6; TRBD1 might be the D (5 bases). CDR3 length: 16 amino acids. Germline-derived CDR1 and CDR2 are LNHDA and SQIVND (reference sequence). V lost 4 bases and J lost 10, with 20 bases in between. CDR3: CASSRGETTMGSPLHF. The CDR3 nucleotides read TGTGCCAGTAGTAGAGGGGAGACAACAATGGGCTCACCCCTCCACTTT.

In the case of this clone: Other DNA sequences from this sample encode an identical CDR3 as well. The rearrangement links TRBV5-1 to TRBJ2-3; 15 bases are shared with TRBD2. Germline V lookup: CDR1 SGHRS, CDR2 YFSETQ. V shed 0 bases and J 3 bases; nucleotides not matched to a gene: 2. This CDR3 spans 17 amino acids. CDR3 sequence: CASSLVGLAGGTDTQYF. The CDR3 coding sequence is TGCGCCAGCAGCTTGGTGGGACTAGCGGGAGGAACAGATACGCAGTATTTT. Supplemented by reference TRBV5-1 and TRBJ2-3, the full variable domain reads KAGVTQTPRYLIKTRGQQVTLSCSPISGHRSVSWYQQTPGQGLQFLFEYFSETQRNKGNFPGRFSGRQFSNSRSEMNVSTLELGDSALYLCASSLVGLAGGTDTQYFGPGTRLTVL.

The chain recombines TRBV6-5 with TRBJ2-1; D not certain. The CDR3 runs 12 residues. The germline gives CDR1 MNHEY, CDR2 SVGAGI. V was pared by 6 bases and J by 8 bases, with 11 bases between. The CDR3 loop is CASRNRQDEQFF. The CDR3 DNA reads TGTGCCAGCAGAAATAGGCAAGATGAGCAGTTCTTC.

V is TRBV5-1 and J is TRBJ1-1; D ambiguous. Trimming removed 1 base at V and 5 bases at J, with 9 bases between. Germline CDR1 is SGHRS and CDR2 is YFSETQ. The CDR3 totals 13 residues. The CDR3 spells CASSLLPGTEAFF. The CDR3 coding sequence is TGCGCCAGCAGCTTGTTACCTGGGACTGAAGCTTTCTTT. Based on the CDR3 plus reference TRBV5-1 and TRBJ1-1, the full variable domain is KAGVTQTPRYLIKTRGQQVTLSCSPISGHRSVSWYQQTPGQGLQFLFEYFSETQRNKGNFPGRFSGRQFSNSRSEMNVSTLELGDSALYLCASSLLPGTEAFFGQGTRLTVV.

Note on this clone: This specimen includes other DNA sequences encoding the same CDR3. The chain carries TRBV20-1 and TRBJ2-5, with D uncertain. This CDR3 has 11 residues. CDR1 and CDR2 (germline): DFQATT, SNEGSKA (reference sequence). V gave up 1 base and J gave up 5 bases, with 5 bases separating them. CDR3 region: CSARGGETQYF. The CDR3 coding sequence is TGCAGTGCTAGAGGAGGCGAGACCCAGTACTTC.

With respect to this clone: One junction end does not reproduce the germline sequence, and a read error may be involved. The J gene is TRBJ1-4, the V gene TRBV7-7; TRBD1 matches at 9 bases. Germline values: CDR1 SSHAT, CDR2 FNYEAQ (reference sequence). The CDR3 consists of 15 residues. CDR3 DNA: TGTGCTAGCAGCCCGGGACAGGGAAGGGATGAAAAACTGTTTTTT. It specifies CASSPGQGRDEKLFF. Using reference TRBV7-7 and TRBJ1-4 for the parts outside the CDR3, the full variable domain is GAGVSQSPRYKVTKRGQDVTLRCDPISSHATLYWYQQALGQGPEFLTYFNYEAQPDKSGLPSDRFSAERPEGSISTLTIQRTEQRDSAMYRCASSPGQGRDEKLFFGSGTQLSVL.

CDR3 sequence reads: CASSLGGSGETQYF. In nucleotides, the CDR3 is TGTGCCAGCAGCTTAGGGGGATCCGGGGAGACCCAGTACTTC. The gene calls are TRBV7-6 and TRBJ2-5; D is ambiguous. V lost 1 base and J 5 bases, leaving 11 bases between the germline ends. The CDR3 is 14 residues long. Germline CDR1 reads SGHVS; CDR2 reads FNYEAQ.